This TCR beta chain was identified in a study of blood T cell repertoires in COVID-19. Study overall: COVID-19 samples from acute and convalescent phases originated in the United States, Italy and Spain. T cells, B-cell-depleted T cells, or PBMCs supplied cDNA or gDNA.

In the original analysis: Amplified reference gene primers provided the basis for estimating nucleated cell counts. Sequenced by immunoSEQ multiplex PCR; TCRdb stores in-frame clones only, minus some. D and trimming come from the DNA, and the V and J calls and clone size come from that table. This table holds about 68,000 clones, roughly 90% found once. This receptor was taken from a young man with acute or convalescent COVID-19. Sequences were obtained from peripheral blood.

The CDR3 loop reads CASSPSAASTDTQYF. The CDR3 DNA sequence: TGTGCCAGCAGCCCGTCAGCGGCTAGCACAGATACGCAGTATTTT. The gene calls are TRBV7-9 and TRBJ2-3; weak D call: TRBD2 (5 bases). There are 15 residues in the CDR3. Germline CDR1 reads SEHNR; CDR2 reads FQNEAQ (reference sequence). Deletions cut 5 bases from V and 0 bases from J, with 12 bases between. Together with reference TRBV7-9 and TRBJ2-3, the CDR3 gives the full variable domain: DTGVSQNPRHKITKRGQNVTFRCDPISEHNRLYWYRQTLGQGPEFLTYFQNEAQLEKSRLLSDRFSAERPKGSFSTLEIQRTEQGDSAMYLCASSPSAASTDTQYFGPGTRLTVL.